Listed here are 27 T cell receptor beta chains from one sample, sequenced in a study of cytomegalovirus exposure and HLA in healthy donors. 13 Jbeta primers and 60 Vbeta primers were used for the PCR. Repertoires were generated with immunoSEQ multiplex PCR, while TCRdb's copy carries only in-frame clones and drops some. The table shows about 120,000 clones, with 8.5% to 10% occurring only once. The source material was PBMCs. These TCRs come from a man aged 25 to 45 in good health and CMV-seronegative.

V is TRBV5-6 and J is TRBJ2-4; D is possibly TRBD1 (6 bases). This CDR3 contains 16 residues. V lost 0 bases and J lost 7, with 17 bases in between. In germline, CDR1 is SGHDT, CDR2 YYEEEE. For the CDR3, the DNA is TGTGCCAGCAGCTTGGTCGGTCGGCAGGGGATCAACATTCAGTACTTC. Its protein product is CASSLVGRQGINIQYF.

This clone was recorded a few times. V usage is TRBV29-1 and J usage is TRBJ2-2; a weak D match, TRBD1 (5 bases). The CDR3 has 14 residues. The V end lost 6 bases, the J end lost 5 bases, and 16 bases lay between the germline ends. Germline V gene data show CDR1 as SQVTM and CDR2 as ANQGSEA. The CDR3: CSVLPRGQTGELFF. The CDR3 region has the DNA TGCAGCGTCCTACCAAGGGGCCAAACCGGGGAGCTGTTTTTT.

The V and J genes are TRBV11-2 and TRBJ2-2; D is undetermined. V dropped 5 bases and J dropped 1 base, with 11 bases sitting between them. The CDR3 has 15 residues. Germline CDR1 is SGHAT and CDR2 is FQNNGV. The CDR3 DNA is TGTGCCAGCAGCCTGGCACTACTGAACACCGGGGAGCTGTTTTTT. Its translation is CASSLALLNTGELFF.

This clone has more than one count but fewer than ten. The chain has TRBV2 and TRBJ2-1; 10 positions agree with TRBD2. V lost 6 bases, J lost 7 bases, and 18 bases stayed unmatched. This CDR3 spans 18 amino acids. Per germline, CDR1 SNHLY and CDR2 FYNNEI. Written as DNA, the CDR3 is TGTGCCAGCAGCGTAGACCCGATTGCCAGCGGGAGGGTTAATGAGCAGTTCTTC. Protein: CASSVDPIASGRVNEQFF.

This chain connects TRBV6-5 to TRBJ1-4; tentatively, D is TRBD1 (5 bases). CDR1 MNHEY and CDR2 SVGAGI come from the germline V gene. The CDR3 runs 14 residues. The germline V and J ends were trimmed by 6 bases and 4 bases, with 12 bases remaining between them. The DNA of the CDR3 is TGTGCCAGCAGCCTGGACACTGATAATGAAAAACTGTTTTTT. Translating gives CASSLDTDNEKLFF.

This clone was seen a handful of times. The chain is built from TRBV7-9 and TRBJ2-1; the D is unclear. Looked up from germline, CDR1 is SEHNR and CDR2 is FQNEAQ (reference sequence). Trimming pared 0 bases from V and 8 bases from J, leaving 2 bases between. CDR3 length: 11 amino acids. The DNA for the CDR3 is TGTGCCAGCAGCTTAGCCTATGAGCAGTTCTTC. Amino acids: CASSLAYEQFF.

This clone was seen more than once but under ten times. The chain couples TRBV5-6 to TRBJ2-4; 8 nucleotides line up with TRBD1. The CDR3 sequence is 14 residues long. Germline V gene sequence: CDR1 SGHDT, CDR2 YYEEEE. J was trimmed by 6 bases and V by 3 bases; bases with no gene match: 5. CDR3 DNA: TGTGCCAGCAGCTGGAGGACAGGGCTAAACATTCAGTACTTC. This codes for CASSWRTGLNIQYF.

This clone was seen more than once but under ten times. The CDR3 sequence: CASSQLGGLRNYGYTF. In DNA, the CDR3 is TGCGCCAGCAGCCAATTAGGGGGACTAAGGAACTATGGCTACACCTTC. This chain connects TRBV4-1 to TRBJ1-2, with a tentative D call TRBD1 (6 bases). V was clipped by 2 bases and J by 2 bases, with 15 bases between them. CDR1 is MGHRA, CDR2 YSYEKL, per germline. The CDR3 has 16 residues.

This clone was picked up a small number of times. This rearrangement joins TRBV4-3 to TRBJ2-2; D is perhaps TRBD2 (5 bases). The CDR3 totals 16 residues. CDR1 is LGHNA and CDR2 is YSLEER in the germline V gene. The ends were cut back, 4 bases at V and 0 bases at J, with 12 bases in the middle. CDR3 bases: TGCGCCAGCAGCCCCCGGAGGAGCGCGAACACCGGGGAGCTGTTTTTT. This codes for CASSPRRSANTGELFF.

Here the CDR3 reads CSVGGTGWYGYTF. CDR3 bases: TGCAGCGTCGGGGGGACAGGGTGGTATGGCTACACCTTC. V and J are TRBV29-1 and TRBJ1-2, with 9 positions matching TRBD1. The CDR3 runs to 13 residues. V gave up 6 bases and J gave up 5 bases; unmatched junction bases: 7. The V gene's germline CDR1 is SQVTM and CDR2 ANQGSEA. The full variable domain, with the rest looked up from reference TRBV29-1 and TRBJ1-2, is SAVISQKPSRDICQRGTSLTIQCQVDSQVTMMFWYRQQPGQSLTLIATANQGSEATYESGFVIDKFPISRPNLTFSTLTVSNMSPEDSSIYLCSVGGTGWYGYTFGSGTRLTVV.

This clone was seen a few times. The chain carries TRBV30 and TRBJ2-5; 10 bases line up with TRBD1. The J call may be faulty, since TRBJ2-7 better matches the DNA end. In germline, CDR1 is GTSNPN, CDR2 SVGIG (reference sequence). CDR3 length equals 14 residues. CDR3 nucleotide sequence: TGTGCCTGGAGCGTTGGGACAGGGGACTACGAGCAGTACTTC. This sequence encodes CAWSVGTGDYEQYF.

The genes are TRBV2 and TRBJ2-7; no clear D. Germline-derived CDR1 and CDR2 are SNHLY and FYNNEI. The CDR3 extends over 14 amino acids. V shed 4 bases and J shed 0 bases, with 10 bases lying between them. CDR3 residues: CASSARVSSYEQYF. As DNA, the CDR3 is TGTGCCAGCAGTGCCCGGGTAAGCTCCTACGAGCAGTACTTC.

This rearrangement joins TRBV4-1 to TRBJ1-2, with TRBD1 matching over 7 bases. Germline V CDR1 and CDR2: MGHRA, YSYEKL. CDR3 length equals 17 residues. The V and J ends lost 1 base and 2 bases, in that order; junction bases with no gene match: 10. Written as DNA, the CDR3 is TGCGCCAGCAGCCAAGTCCAGGGGACAGCTTGGAACTATGGCTACACCTTC. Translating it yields CASSQVQGTAWNYGYTF.

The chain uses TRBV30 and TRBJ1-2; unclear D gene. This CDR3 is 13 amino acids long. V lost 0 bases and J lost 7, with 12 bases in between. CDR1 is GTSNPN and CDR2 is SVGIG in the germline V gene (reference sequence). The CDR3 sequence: CAWSVSRHFGYTF. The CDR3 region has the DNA TGTGCCTGGAGTGTTAGTAGACATTTTGGCTACACCTTC.

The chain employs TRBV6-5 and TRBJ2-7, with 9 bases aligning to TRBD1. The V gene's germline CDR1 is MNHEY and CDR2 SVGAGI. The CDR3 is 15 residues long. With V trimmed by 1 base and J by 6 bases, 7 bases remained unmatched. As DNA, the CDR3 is TGTGCCAGCAGTTACTTCCCGGGACAGGGAAGCGAGCAGTACTTC. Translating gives CASSYFPGQGSEQYF.

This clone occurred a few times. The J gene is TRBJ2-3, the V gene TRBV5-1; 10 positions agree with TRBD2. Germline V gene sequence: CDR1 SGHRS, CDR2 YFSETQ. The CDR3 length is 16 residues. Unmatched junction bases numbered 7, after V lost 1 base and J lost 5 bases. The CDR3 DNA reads TGCGCCAGCAGCTTGTTGAGCGGGGGGGCCGGAGATACGCAGTATTTT. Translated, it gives CASSLLSGGAGDTQYF.

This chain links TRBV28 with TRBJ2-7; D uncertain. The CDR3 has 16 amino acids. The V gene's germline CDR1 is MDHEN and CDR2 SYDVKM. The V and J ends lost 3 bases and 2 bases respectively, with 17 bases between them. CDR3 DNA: TGTGCCAGCAGTTTTGGCAGGTCGAGCAAAACCTACGAGCAGTACTTC. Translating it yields CASSFGRSSKTYEQYF.

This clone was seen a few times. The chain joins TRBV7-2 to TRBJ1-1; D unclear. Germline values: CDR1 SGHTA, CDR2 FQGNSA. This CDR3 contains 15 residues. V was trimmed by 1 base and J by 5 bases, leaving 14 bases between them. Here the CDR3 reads CASSLDGVRRTEAFF. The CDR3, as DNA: TGTGCCAGCAGCTTAGACGGGGTGAGGCGTACTGAAGCTTTCTTT.

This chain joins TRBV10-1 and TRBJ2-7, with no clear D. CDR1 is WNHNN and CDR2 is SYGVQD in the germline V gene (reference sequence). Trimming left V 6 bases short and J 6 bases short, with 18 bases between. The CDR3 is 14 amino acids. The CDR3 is CASSQAGIRSEQYF. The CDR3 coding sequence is TGCGCCAGCAGCCAAGCAGGCATACGTTCCGAGCAGTACTTC.

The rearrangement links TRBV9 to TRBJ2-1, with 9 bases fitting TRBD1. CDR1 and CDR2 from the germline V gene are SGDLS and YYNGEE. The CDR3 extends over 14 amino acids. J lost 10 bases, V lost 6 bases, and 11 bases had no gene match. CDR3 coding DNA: TGTGCCAGCACCAGACGGACAGGGGAAAGAGAGCAGTTCTTC. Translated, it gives CASTRRTGEREQFF.

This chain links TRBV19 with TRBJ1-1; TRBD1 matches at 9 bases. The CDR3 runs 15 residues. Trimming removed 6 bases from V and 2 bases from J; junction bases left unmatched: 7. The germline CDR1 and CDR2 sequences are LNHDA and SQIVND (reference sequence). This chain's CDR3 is CASSRGQGINTEAFF. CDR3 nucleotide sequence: TGTGCCAGTAGCCGGGGACAGGGTATTAACACTGAAGCTTTCTTT.

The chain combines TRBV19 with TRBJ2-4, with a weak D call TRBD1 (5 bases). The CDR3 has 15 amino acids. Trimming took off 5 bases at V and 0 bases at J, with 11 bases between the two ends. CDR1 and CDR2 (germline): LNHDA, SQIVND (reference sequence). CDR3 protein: CASSEGAQAKNIQYF. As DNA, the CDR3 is TGTGCCAGTAGTGAAGGGGCGCAAGCCAAAAACATTCAGTACTTC. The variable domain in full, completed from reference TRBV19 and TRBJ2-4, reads DGGITQSPKYLFRKEGQNVTLSCEQNLNHDAMYWYRQDPGQGLRLIYYSQIVNDFQKGDIAEGYSVSREKKESFPLTVTSAQKNPTAFYLCASSEGAQAKNIQYFGAGTRLSVL.

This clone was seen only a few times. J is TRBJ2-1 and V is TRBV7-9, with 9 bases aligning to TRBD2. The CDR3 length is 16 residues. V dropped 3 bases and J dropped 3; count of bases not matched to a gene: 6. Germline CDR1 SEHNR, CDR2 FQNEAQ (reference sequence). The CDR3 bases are TGTGCCAGCAGCTTCCGTAGCGGGAGAGACTACAATGAGCAGTTCTTC. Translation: CASSFRSGRDYNEQFF.

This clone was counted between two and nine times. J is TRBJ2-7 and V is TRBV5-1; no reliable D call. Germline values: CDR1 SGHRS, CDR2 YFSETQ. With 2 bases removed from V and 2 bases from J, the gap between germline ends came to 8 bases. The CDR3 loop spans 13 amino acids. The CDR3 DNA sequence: TGCGCCAGCAGCTTTGGAGATACCTACGAGCAGTACTTC. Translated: CASSFGDTYEQYF.

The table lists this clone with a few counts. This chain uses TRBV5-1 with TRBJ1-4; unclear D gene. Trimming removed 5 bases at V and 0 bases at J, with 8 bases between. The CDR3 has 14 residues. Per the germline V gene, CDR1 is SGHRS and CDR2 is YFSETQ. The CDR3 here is CASRAEATNEKLFF. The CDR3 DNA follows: TGCGCCAGCAGGGCGGAGGCAACTAATGAAAAACTGTTTTTT.

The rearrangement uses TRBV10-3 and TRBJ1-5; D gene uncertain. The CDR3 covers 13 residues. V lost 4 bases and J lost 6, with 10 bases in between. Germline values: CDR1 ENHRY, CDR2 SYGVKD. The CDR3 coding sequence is TGTGCCATCAGTGGGGAGAGGAGTCAGCCCCAGCATTTT. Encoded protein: CAISGERSQPQHF.

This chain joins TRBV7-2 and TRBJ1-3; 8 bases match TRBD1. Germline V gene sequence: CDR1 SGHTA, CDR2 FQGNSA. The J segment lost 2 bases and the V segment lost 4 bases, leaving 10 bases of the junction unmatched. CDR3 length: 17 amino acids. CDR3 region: CASSSGQGLTTGNTIYF. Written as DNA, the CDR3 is TGTGCCAGCAGCTCCGGACAGGGTCTTACGACTGGAAACACCATATATTTT.